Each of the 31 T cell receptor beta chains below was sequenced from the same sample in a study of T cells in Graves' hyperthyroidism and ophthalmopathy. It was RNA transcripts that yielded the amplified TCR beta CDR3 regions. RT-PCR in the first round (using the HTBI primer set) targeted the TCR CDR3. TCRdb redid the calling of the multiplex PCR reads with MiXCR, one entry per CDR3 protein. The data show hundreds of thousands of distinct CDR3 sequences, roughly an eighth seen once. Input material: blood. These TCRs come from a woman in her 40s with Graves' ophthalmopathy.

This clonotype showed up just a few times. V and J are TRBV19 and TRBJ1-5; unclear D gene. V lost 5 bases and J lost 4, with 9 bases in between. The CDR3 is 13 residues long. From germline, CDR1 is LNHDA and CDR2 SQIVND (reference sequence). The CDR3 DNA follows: TGTGCCAGTAGTCCGCTCAATAATCAGCCCCAGCATTTT. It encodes CASSPLNNQPQHF.

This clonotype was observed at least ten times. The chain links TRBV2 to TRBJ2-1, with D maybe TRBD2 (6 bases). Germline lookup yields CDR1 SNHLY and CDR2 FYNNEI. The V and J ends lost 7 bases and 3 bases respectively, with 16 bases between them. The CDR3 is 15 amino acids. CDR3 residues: CASTVGGSGYNEQFF. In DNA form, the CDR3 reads TGTGCCAGCACCGTTGGGGGGTCGGGCTACAATGAGCAGTTCTTC.

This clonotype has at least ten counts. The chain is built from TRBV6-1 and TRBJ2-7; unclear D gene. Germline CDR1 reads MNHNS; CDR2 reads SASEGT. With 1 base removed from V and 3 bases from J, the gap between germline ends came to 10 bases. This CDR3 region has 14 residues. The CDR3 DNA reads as TGTGCCAGCAGTGAAGTGGTGCTAAACTACGAGCAGTACTTC. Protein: CASSEVVLNYEQYF.

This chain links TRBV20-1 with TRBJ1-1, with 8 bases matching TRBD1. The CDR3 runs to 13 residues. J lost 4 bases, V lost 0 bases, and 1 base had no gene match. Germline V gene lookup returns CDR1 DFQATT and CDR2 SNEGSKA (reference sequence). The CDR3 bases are TGCAGTGCTAGAGATCAGGGGGCCACTGAAGCTTTCTTT. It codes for CSARDQGATEAFF.

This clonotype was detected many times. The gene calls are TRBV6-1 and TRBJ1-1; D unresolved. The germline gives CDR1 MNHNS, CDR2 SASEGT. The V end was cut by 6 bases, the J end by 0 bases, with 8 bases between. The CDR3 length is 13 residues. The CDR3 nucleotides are TGTGCCAGCAGGGGGAACTTGAACACTGAAGCTTTCTTT. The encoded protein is CASRGNLNTEAFF.

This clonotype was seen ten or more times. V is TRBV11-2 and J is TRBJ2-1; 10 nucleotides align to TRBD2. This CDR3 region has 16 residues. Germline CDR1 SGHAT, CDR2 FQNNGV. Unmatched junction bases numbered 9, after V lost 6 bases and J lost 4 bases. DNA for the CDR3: TGTGCCAGCAGTCTACTTCGGACTAGCGGATACAATGAGCAGTTCTTC. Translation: CASSLLRTSGYNEQFF.

CDR3 sequence: CSARPPRVSRNTGELFF. The CDR3 bases are TGCAGTGCTAGACCGCCCCGCGTGAGTCGGAACACCGGGGAGCTGTTTTTT. V gene TRBV20-1 combines with J gene TRBJ2-2; unclear D gene. The CDR3 covers 17 residues. Trimming shortened V by 2 bases and J by 1 base, and 17 bases separated the two germline ends. Germline CDR1 and CDR2: DFQATT and SNEGSKA (reference sequence).

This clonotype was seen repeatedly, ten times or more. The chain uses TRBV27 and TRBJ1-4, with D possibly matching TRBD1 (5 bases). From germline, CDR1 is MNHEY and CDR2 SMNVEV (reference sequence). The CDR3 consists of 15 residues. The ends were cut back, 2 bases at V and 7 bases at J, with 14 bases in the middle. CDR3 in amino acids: CASSLEGAMGEKLFF. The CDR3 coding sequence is TGTGCCAGCAGTTTAGAAGGGGCCATGGGTGAAAAACTGTTTTTT. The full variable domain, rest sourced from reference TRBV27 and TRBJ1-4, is EAQVTQNPRYLITVTGKKLTVTCSQNMNHEYMSWYRQDPGLGLRQIYYSMNVEVTDKGDVPEGYKVSRKEKRNFPLILESPSPNQTSLYFCASSLEGAMGEKLFFGSGTQLSVL.

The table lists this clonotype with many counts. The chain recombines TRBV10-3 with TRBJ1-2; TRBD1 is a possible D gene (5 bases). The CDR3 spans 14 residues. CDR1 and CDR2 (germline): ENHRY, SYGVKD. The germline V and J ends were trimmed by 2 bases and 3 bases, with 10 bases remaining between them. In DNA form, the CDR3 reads TGTGCCATCAGTGAGAAGGGGTCGGACTATGGCTACACCTTC. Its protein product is CAISEKGSDYGYTF.

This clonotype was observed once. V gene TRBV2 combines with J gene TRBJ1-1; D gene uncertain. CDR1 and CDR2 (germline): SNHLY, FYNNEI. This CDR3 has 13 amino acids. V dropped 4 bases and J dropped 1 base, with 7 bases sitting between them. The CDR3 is CASSVVENTEAFF. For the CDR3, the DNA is TGTGCCAGCAGTGTAGTAGAGAACACTGAAGCTTTCTTT. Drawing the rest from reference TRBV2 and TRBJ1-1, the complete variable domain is EPEVTQTPSHQVTQMGQEVILRCVPISNHLYFYWYRQILGQKVEFLVSFYNNEISEKSEIFDDQFSVERPDGSNFTLKIRSTKLEDSAMYFCASSVVENTEAFFGQGTRLTVV.

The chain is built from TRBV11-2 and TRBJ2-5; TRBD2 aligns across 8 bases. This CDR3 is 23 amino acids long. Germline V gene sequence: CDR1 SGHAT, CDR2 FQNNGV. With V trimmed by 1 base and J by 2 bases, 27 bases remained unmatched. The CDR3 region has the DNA TGTGCCAGCAGCTTAGGCACTTACAGTTTTGGGGCCGAAGCGGGGGTGTCTCAAGAGACCCAGTACTTC. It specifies CASSLGTYSFGAEAGVSQETQYF.

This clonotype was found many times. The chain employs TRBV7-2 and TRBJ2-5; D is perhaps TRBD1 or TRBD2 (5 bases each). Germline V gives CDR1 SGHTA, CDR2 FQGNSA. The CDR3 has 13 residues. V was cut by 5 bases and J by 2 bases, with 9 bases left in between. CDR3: CASSPGTQETQYF. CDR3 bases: TGTGCCAGCAGCCCCGGGACGCAAGAGACCCAGTACTTC.

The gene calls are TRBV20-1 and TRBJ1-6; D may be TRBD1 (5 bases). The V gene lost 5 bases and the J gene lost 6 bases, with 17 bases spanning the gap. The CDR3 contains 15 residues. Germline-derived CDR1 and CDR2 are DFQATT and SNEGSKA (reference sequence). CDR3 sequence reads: CSAGADTKFNSPLHF. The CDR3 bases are TGCAGTGCTGGGGCTGACACCAAATTTAATTCACCCCTCCACTTT.

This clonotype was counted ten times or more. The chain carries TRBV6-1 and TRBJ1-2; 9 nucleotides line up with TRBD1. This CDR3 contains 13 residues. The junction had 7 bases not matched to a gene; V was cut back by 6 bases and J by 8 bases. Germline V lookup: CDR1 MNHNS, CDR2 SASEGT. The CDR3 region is CASSRGQGRGYTF. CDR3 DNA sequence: TGTGCCAGCAGCCGGGGACAGGGTCGAGGCTACACCTTC.

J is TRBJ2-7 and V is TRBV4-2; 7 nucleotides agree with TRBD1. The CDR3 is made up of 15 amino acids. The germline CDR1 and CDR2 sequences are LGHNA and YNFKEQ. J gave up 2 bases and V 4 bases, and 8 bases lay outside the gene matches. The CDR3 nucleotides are TGTGCCAGCAGCCCCGGGACAGTGCAAACCTACGAGCAGTACTTC. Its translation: CASSPGTVQTYEQYF.

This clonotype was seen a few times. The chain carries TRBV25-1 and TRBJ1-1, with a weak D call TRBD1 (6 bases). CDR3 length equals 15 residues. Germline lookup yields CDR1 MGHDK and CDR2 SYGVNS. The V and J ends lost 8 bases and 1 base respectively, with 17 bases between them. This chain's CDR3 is CASGRSGVSNTEAFF. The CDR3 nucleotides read TGTGCCAGCGGGAGATCAGGGGTTTCGAACACTGAAGCTTTCTTT.

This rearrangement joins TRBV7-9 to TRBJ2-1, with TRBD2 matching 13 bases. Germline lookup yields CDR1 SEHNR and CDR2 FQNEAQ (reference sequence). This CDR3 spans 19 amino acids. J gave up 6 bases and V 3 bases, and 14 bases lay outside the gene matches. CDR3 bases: TGTGCCAGCAGCTTGGACTGGACTAGCGGGAGCCCGCCTTCCAATGAGCAGTTCTTC. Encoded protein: CASSLDWTSGSPPSNEQFF.

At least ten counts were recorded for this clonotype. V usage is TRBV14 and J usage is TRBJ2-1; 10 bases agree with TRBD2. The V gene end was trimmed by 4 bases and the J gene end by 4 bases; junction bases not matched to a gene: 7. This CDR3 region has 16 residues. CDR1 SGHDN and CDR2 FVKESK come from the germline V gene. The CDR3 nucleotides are TGTGCCAGCAGCCGTACCGGGACTAGCGTGTACAATGAGCAGTTCTTC. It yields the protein CASSRTGTSVYNEQFF.

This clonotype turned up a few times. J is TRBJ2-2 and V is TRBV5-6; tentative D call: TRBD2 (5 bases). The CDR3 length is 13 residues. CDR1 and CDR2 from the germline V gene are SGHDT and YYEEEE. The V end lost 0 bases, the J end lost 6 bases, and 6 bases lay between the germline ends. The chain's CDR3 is CASSLGESGELFF. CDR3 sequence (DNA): TGTGCCAGCAGCTTGGGGGAGTCCGGGGAGCTGTTTTTT.

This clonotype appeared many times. The CDR3 reads CASSIGANVLTF. CDR3 coding DNA: TGTGCCAGCAGTATTGGGGCCAACGTCCTGACTTTC. The V call is TRBV28, the J call TRBJ2-6; D gene uncertain. The length of the CDR3 is 12 residues. With 5 bases removed from V and 3 bases from J, the gap between germline ends came to 2 bases. CDR1 and CDR2 (germline): MDHEN, SYDVKM.

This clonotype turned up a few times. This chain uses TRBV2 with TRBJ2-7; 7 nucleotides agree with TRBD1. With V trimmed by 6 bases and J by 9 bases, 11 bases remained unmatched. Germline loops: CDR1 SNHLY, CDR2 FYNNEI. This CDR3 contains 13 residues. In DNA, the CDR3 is TGTGCCAGCAGGGGGGACAGTTACGAGCGGCAGTACTTC. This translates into CASRGDSYERQYF.

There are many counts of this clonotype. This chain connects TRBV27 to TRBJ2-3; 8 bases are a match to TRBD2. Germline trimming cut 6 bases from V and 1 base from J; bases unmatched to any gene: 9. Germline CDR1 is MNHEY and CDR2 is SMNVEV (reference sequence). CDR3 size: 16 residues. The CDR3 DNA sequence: TGTGCCAGCAGCATGATAGCGGGGTGGGGCACAGATACGCAGTATTTT. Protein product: CASSMIAGWGTDTQYF.

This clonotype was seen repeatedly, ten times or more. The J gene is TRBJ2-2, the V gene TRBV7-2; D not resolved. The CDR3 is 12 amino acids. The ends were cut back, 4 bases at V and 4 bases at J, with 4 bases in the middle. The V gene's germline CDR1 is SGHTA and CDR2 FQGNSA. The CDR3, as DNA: TGTGCCAGCAGCTCTTCCACCGGGGAGCTGTTTTTT. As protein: CASSSSTGELFF.

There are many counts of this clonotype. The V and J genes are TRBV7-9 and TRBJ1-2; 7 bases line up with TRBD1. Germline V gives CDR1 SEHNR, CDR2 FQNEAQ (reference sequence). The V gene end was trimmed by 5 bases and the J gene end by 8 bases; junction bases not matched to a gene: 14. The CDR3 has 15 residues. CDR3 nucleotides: TGTGCCAGCAGCACCTCCGGGACAGCCTGGAGGGGCTACACCTTC. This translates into CASSTSGTAWRGYTF.

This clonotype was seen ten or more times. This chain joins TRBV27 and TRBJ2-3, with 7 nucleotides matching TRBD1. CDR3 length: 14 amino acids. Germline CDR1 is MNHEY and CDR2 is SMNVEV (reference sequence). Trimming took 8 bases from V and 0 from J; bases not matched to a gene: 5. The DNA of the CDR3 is TGTGCCAGCTGCGACAGGGCGAGCACAGATACGCAGTATTTT. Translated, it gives CASCDRASTDTQYF.

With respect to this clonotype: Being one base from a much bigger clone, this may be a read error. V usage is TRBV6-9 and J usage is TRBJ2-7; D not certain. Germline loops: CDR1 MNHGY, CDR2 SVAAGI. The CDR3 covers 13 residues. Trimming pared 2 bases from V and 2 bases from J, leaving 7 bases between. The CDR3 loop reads CASSYGRTYEQYF. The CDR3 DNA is TGTGCCAGCAGTTATGGACGGACCTACGAGCAGTACTTC.

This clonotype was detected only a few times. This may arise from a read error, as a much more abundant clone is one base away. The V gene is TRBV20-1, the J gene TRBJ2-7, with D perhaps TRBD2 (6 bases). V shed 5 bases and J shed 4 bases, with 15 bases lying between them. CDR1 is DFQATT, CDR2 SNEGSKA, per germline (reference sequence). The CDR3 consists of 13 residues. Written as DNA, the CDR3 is TGCAGTGCTTGGGCGGGACTCCGGTACGAGCAGTACTTC. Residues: CSAWAGLRYEQYF.

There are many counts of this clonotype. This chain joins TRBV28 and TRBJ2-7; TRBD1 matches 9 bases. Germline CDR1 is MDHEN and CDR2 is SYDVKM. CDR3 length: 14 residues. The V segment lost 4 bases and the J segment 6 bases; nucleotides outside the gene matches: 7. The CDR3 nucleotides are TGTGCCAGCAGTTCCTACAGGGGGCGGTCCGAGCAGTACTTC. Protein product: CASSSYRGRSEQYF.

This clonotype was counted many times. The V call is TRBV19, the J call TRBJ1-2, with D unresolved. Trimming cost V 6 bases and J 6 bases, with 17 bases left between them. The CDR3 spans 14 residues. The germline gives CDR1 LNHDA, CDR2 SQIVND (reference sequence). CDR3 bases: TGTGCCAGTAGCCCAACTCAAACCGACCATGGCTACACCTTC. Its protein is CASSPTQTDHGYTF.

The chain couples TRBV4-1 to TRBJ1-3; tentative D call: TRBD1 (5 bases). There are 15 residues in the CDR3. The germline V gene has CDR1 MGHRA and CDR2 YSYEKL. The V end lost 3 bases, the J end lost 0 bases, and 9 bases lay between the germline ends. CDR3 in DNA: TGCGCCAGCAGCCACCAGGGCCTCTCTGGAAACACCATATATTTT. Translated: CASSHQGLSGNTIYF.

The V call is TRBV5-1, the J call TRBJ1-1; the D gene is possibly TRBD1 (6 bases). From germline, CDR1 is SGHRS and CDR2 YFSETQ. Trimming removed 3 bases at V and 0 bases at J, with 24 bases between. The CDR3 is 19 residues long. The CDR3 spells CASSWGHFGATHLNTEAFF. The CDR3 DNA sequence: TGCGCCAGCAGCTGGGGACACTTTGGGGCTACCCACTTGAACACTGAAGCTTTCTTT. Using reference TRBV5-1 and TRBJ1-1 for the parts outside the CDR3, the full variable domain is KAGVTQTPRYLIKTRGQQVTLSCSPISGHRSVSWYQQTPGQGLQFLFEYFSETQRNKGNFPGRFSGRQFSNSRSEMNVSTLELGDSALYLCASSWGHFGATHLNTEAFFGQGTRLTVV.